The 31 T cell receptor beta chains below all came from one sample that was sequenced in a study of molecular identifiers for immune sequencing clone quantification. TCRdb re-analysed the PCR reads in MiXCR, keeping a single row per CDR3 protein. The table shows over 65,000 distinct CDR3 sequences, with approximately 23% occurring only once. The sample was naive CD8+ T cells from blood, with Jurkat cell RNA spiked in. Subset denoted: FACS-sorted CD8+CD4-CCR7+CD45RA+ naive T cells. The receptors were sampled from a human donor in good health. Some libraries in this study had Jurkat cell RNA spiked in.

The chain links TRBV12-3 or TRBV12-4 to TRBJ2-5; D is undetermined. The CDR3 totals 14 residues. Trimming shortened V by 4 bases and J by 7 bases, and 16 bases separated the two germline ends. The CDR3 region is CASSSERLFGTQYF. The CDR3 DNA sequence: TGTGCCAGCAGTTCGGAACGTCTCTTCGGGACCCAGTACTTC.

With regard to this clonotype: One base away lies a much larger clone, so this may be a sequencing read error. This chain connects TRBV28 to TRBJ2-3, with 7 positions matching TRBD2. Germline assignment: CDR1 MDHEN and CDR2 SYDVKM. This CDR3 comprises 15 residues. The CDR3 coding sequence is TGTGCCAGCAGTCCCGGGACTAAAAGCACAGCTACGCAGTATTTT. This encodes CASSPGTKSTATQYF. Full variable domain (remainder filled in from reference TRBV28 and TRBJ2-3): DVKVTQSSRYLVKRTGEKVFLECVQDMDHENMFWYRQDPGLGLRLIYFSYDVKMKEKGDIPEGYSVSREKKERFSLILESASTNQTSMYLCASSPGTKSTATQYFGPGTRLTVL.

This clonotype was counted at least ten times. The V and J genes are TRBV6-2 or TRBV6-3 and TRBJ1-5; D call uncertain. This CDR3 region has 14 residues. CDR1 is MNHEY, CDR2 SVGEGT, per germline. V was shortened by 2 bases and J by 3 bases, with 8 bases between the two germline ends. CDR3 in amino acids: CASSYREYNQPQHF. CDR3 bases: TGTGCCAGCAGTTACCGGGAATACAATCAGCCCCAGCATTTT.

This clonotype occurred many times. V gene TRBV4-3 combines with J gene TRBJ2-2; D is perhaps TRBD1 (6 bases). CDR1 and CDR2 (germline): LGHNA, YSLEER. The V end lost 4 bases, the J end lost 0 bases, and 15 bases lay between the germline ends. This CDR3 spans 17 amino acids. The CDR3: CASSLPSRTANTGELFF. The CDR3 nucleotides are TGCGCCAGCAGCCTTCCCTCCCGGACAGCGAACACCGGGGAGCTGTTTTTT.

This clonotype was found a few times. The CDR3 DNA sequence: TGTGCCAGCAGCGTAGCCTCGGGGCGGGAGGGCTTTCCCGAGCAGTACTTC. Protein product: CASSVASGREGFPEQYF. V is TRBV9 and J is TRBJ2-7; 9 bases match TRBD2. The J segment lost 6 bases and the V segment lost 0 bases, leaving 13 bases of the junction unmatched. The CDR3 length is 17 residues. Germline assignment: CDR1 SGDLS and CDR2 YYNGEE.

In the case of this clonotype: One end of the junction fails to match germline, which may point to a read error. The chain recombines TRBV7-9 with TRBJ2-7, with 9 positions matching TRBD2. Germline V gene data show CDR1 as SEHNR and CDR2 as FQNEAQ (reference sequence). This CDR3 spans 14 amino acids. CDR3 protein: CASSPSGVNYEQHF. The CDR3 bases are TGTGCCAGCAGCCCTAGCGGGGTTAACTACGAGCAGCACTTC.

The CDR3: CASSQDYTPWNTEAFF. In DNA, the CDR3 is TGCGCCAGCAGCCAAGATTACACCCCTTGGAACACTGAAGCTTTCTTT. This rearrangement joins TRBV4-3 to TRBJ1-1; D not certain. V was clipped by 0 bases and J by 1 base, with 12 bases between them. The CDR3 consists of 16 residues. The V gene's germline CDR1 is LGHNA and CDR2 YSLEER.

This clonotype was found many times. The chain recombines TRBV29-1 with TRBJ1-1, with a possible D match to TRBD1 (5 bases). Trimming shortened V by 4 bases and J by 8 bases, and 14 bases separated the two germline ends. The CDR3 covers 12 residues. Germline CDR1 is SQVTM and CDR2 is ANQGSEA. The CDR3 reads CSVVKGRYEAFF. The DNA for the CDR3 is TGCAGCGTTGTTAAGGGGCGGTACGAAGCTTTCTTT.

The chain recombines TRBV28 with TRBJ1-5; 12 bases agree with TRBD1. V was clipped by 2 bases and J by 1 base; unmatched bases: 12. This CDR3 has 20 residues. Germline loops: CDR1 MDHEN, CDR2 SYDVKM. The CDR3 coding sequence is TGTGCCAGCAGTTTAAGGGGATTTGGGACAGGGGGCCTAAGCAATCAGCCCCAGCATTTT. This sequence encodes CASSLRGFGTGGLSNQPQHF.

Only a few counts were recorded for this clonotype. V gene TRBV28 combines with J gene TRBJ1-1; possible D gene TRBD1, 6 bases. The CDR3 totals 16 residues. The germline V gene has CDR1 MDHEN and CDR2 SYDVKM. V shed 1 base and J shed 5 bases, with 17 bases lying between them. CDR3: CASSLLQGGRTTEAFF. The CDR3 DNA reads TGTGCCAGCAGTTTATTACAGGGAGGCAGAACTACTGAAGCTTTCTTT. The full variable domain, in which reference TRBV28 and TRBJ1-1 provide the parts outside the CDR3, is DVKVTQSSRYLVKRTGEKVFLECVQDMDHENMFWYRQDPGLGLRLIYFSYDVKMKEKGDIPEGYSVSREKKERFSLILESASTNQTSMYLCASSLLQGGRTTEAFFGQGTRLTVV.

There are many counts of this clonotype. This CDR3 is CASSLEQGAGTDTQYF. The DNA of the CDR3 is TGCGCCAGCAGCCTAGAACAGGGGGCCGGCACAGATACGCAGTATTTT. This sequence joins TRBV5-1 and TRBJ2-3, with 9 bases that match TRBD1. Germline loops: CDR1 SGHRS, CDR2 YFSETQ. The CDR3 has 16 residues. With V trimmed by 4 bases and J by 1 base, 7 bases remained unmatched.

The chain employs TRBV20-1 and TRBJ2-7; 9 positions match TRBD2. The CDR3 totals 13 residues. Trimming cost V 7 bases and J 3 bases; bases outside gene matches: 7. Germline loops: CDR1 DFQATT, CDR2 SNEGSKA (reference sequence). CDR3: CSVPTSGFYEQYF. CDR3 coding DNA: TGCAGTGTTCCGACTAGCGGTTTCTACGAGCAGTACTTC.

This clonotype was counted between two and nine times. The V call is TRBV29-1, the J call TRBJ2-1, with D tentatively TRBD1 (5 bases). CDR1 SQVTM and CDR2 ANQGSEA come from the germline V gene. This CDR3 contains 15 residues. The V end was cut by 6 bases, the J end by 1 base, with 16 bases between. This CDR3 reads CSVPDRYSSYNEQFF. For the CDR3, the DNA is TGCAGCGTCCCCGACAGATACTCATCCTACAATGAGCAGTTCTTC.

The table lists this clonotype with many counts. The rearrangement uses TRBV19 and TRBJ2-5, with D hard to call. V was clipped by 5 bases and J by 5 bases, with 9 bases between them. This CDR3 spans 12 amino acids. Germline V gene data show CDR1 as LNHDA and CDR2 as SQIVND (reference sequence). In DNA, the CDR3 is TGTGCCAGTAGTCCATCAATGGAGACCCAGTACTTC. Its translation: CASSPSMETQYF.

A remark on this clonotype: One base away lies a much larger clone, so this may be a sequencing read error. The V call is TRBV6-1, the J call TRBJ2-3; D may be TRBD1 or TRBD2 (5 bases each). The germline CDR1 and CDR2 sequences are MNHNS and SASEGT. The CDR3 loop spans 14 amino acids. Trimming removed 7 bases from V and 3 bases from J, with 14 bases in between. The CDR3 sequence is CASNKGTATDTQYF. The DNA of the CDR3 is TGTGCCAGCAATAAGGGGACGGCGACAGATACGCAGTATTTT.

This clonotype has a handful of counts. The J gene is TRBJ2-5, the V gene TRBV7-9; D ambiguous. The CDR3 contains 10 residues. V lost 5 bases and J 5 bases, leaving 3 bases between the germline ends. Germline CDR1 is SEHNR and CDR2 is FQNEAQ (reference sequence). The CDR3 sequence is CASSRETQYF. The CDR3 DNA reads as TGTGCCAGCAGCCGGGAGACCCAGTACTTC.

The chain couples TRBV27 to TRBJ2-7; D might be TRBD2 (7 bases). The germline CDR1 and CDR2 sequences are MNHEY and SMNVEV (reference sequence). Between the trimmed V and J ends, which lost 0 bases and 4 bases, there was a span of 16 bases. CDR3 length: 16 amino acids. The CDR3 region is CASSLSGGGAGYEQYF. The CDR3 DNA follows: TGTGCCAGCAGTTTATCCGGCGGGGGCGCGGGTTACGAGCAGTACTTC.

The sample holds many counts of this clonotype. The chain combines TRBV6-5 with TRBJ2-3, with 8 bases identical to TRBD2. CDR1 and CDR2 (germline): MNHEY, SVGAGI. The V and J ends lost 0 bases and 0 bases, in that order; junction bases with no gene match: 2. The CDR3 length is 16 residues. The CDR3 bases are TGTGCCAGCAGTTACTCTGCTAGCGGGAGCACAGATACGCAGTATTTT. This translates into CASSYSASGSTDTQYF.

On this clonotype: A read error may produce the germline difference seen at one junction end. V gene TRBV6-6 combines with J gene TRBJ2-5, with D perhaps TRBD1 (5 bases). The V gene's germline CDR1 is MNHNY and CDR2 SVGAGI (reference sequence). The length of the CDR3 is 11 residues. CDR3 sequence reads: CASTYAQGLIF. DNA for the CDR3: TGTGCCAGCACTTACGCTCAGGGCCTTATTTTC.

This clonotype came up many times. The chain employs TRBV4-2 and TRBJ2-3, with 12 nucleotides matching TRBD2. V dropped 0 bases and J dropped 0; count of bases not matched to a gene: 4. This CDR3 has 18 residues. The V gene's germline CDR1 is LGHNA and CDR2 YNFKEQ. Here the CDR3 DNA reads TGTGCCAGCAGCCAAGAGGGAACTAGCGGGAGGAGCACAGATACGCAGTATTTT. Encoded protein: CASSQEGTSGRSTDTQYF.

The V gene is TRBV2, the J gene TRBJ2-5, with 7 positions matching TRBD1. V dropped 1 base and J dropped 9; count of bases not matched to a gene: 14. The CDR3 runs 16 residues. The V gene's germline CDR1 is SNHLY and CDR2 FYNNEI. The CDR3 nucleotides are TGTGCCAGCAGTGAAGGTCCGACAGGGCCGCTAGGAGCCCAGTACTTC. Its translation: CASSEGPTGPLGAQYF.

The table lists this clonotype with many counts. The V gene is TRBV12-3 or TRBV12-4, the J gene TRBJ1-1, with TRBD1 matching over 9 bases. The CDR3 loop spans 12 amino acids. V gave up 8 bases and J gave up 10 bases; unmatched junction bases: 8. The CDR3 spells CASLTGTGLAFF. CDR3 in DNA: TGTGCCAGCCTCACCGGGACAGGGTTAGCTTTCTTT.

The rearrangement links TRBV19 to TRBJ1-1, with D unclear. V lost 5 bases and J lost 1, with 5 bases in between. The length of the CDR3 is 12 residues. Germline V gives CDR1 LNHDA, CDR2 SQIVND (reference sequence). The CDR3, as DNA: TGTGCCAGTAGTCACAGGAACACTGAAGCTTTCTTT. This sequence encodes CASSHRNTEAFF. Variable domain in full (rest from reference TRBV19 and TRBJ1-1): DGGITQSPKYLFRKEGQNVTLSCEQNLNHDAMYWYRQDPGQGLRLIYYSQIVNDFQKGDIAEGYSVSREKKESFPLTVTSAQKNPTAFYLCASSHRNTEAFFGQGTRLTVV.

This clonotype has at least ten counts. The chain couples TRBV2 to TRBJ2-3; TRBD1 aligns across 9 bases. The CDR3 has 13 amino acids. With 8 bases clipped from V and 3 bases from J, the junction kept 3 bases outside the gene matches. Germline lookup yields CDR1 SNHLY and CDR2 FYNNEI. CDR3: CASRDRATDTQYF. Here the CDR3 DNA reads TGTGCCAGCCGGGACAGGGCGACAGATACGCAGTATTTT.

This clonotype was seen many times. The chain has TRBV6-2 or TRBV6-3 and TRBJ1-5; D is unclear. This CDR3 comprises 14 residues. The V end was cut by 6 bases, the J end by 3 bases, with 12 bases between. Per the germline V gene, CDR1 is MNHEY and CDR2 is SVGEGT. DNA for the CDR3: TGTGCCAGCAGGGAGAGATGGAACAATCAGCCCCAGCATTTT. As protein: CASRERWNNQPQHF.

Worth noting for this clonotype: This could be a read error, since a much larger clone is one nucleotide away. The chain combines TRBV28 with TRBJ2-2; the D gene is possibly TRBD1 (5 bases). The length of the CDR3 is 16 residues. V lost 6 bases to trimming and J lost 4 bases, with 18 bases between them. CDR1 MDHEN and CDR2 SYDVKM come from the germline V gene. For the CDR3, the DNA is TGTGCCAGCAGCCTCTCTACCAGGGCGAGCACCGGGGAGCTGTTTTTT. It specifies CASSLSTRASTGELFF.

This clonotype occurred a few times. V is TRBV6-2 or TRBV6-3 and J is TRBJ1-5; unclear D gene. The CDR3 has 14 amino acids. The germline V and J ends were trimmed by 2 bases and 1 base, with 6 bases remaining between them. Germline V gene sequence: CDR1 MNHEY, CDR2 SVGEGT. This CDR3 is CASSYGESNQPQHF. DNA for the CDR3: TGTGCCAGCAGTTACGGGGAGAGCAATCAGCCCCAGCATTTT.

The genes are TRBV27 and TRBJ1-1; D is unclear. The V gene lost 6 bases and the J gene lost 4 bases, with 15 bases spanning the gap. The CDR3 sequence is 14 residues long. Germline CDR1 is MNHEY and CDR2 is SMNVEV (reference sequence). The CDR3 is CASRTSPESTEAFF. CDR3 nucleotides: TGTGCCAGCAGAACGTCACCTGAGAGCACTGAAGCTTTCTTT.

The CDR3 DNA is TGTGCCAGCAGCCAAGATGTTCACAGCACCTACGAGCAGTACTTC. Its translation is CASSQDVHSTYEQYF. The rearrangement joins TRBV3-1 to TRBJ2-7; D ambiguous. Per germline, CDR1 LGHDT and CDR2 YNNKEL (reference sequence). This CDR3 contains 15 residues. With 0 bases removed from V and 2 bases from J, the gap between germline ends came to 11 bases.

The chain couples TRBV6-5 to TRBJ1-2; TRBD1 aligns across 7 bases. The V gene end was trimmed by 1 base and the J gene end by 8 bases; junction bases not matched to a gene: 7. The CDR3 is 14 residues long. Germline-derived CDR1 and CDR2 are MNHEY and SVGAGI. The CDR3 loop reads CASSYYFTGDGYTF. CDR3 coding DNA: TGTGCCAGCAGTTACTATTTCACAGGGGACGGCTACACCTTC.

Notes on this clonotype: A clone one base away is much larger, so this may be a read error. V gene TRBV20-1 combines with J gene TRBJ2-3; D might be TRBD2 (6 bases). Germline CDR1 is DFQATT and CDR2 is SNEGSKA (reference sequence). CDR3 length equals 16 residues. Trimming removed 5 bases from V and 0 bases from J, with 18 bases in between. The CDR3 sequence is CSAPGAIAESTDTQYF. The CDR3 bases are TGCAGTGCTCCCGGGGCAATAGCGGAAAGCACAGATACGCAGTATTTT.